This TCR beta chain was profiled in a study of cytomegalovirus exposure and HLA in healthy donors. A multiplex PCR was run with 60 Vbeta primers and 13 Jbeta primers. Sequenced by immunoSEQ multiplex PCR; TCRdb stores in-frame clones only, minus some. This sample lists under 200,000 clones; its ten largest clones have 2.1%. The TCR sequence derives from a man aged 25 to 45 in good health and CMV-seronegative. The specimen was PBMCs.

The CDR3 DNA sequence: TGTGCCAGCAGCCTTCTCGGCGGGACGTACAATGAGCAGTTCTTC. Translation gives CASSLLGGTYNEQFF. The rearrangement links TRBV27 to TRBJ2-1; perhaps TRBD2 as D (6 bases). The CDR3 has 15 residues. The germline CDR1 and CDR2 sequences are MNHEY and SMNVEV (reference sequence). Trimming removed 6 bases from V and 4 bases from J, with 16 bases in between.